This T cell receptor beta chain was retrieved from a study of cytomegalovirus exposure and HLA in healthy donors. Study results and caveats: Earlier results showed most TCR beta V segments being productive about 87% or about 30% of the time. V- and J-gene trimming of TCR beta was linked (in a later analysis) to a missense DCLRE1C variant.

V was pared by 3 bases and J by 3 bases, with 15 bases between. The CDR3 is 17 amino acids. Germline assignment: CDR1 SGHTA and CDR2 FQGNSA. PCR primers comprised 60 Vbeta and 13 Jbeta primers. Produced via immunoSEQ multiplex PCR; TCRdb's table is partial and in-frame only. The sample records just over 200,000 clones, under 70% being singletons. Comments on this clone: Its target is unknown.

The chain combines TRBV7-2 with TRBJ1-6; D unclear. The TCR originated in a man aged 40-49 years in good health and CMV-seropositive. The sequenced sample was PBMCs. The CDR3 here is CASSFRTFVGYNSPLHF. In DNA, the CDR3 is TGTGCCAGCAGCTTCCGGACTTTTGTTGGCTATAATTCACCCCTCCACTTT.